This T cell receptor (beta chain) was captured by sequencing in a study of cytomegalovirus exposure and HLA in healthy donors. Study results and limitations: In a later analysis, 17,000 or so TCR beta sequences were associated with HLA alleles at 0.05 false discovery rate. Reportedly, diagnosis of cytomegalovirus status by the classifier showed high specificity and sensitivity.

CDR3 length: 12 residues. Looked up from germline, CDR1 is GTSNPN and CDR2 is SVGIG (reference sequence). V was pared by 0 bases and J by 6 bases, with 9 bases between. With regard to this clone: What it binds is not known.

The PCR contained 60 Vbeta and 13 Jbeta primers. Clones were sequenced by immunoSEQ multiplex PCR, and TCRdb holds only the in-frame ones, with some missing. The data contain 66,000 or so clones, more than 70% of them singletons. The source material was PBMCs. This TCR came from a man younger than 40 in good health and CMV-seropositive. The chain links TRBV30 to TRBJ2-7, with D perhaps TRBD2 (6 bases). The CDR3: CAWSVGGGEQYF. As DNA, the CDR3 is TGTGCCTGGAGTGTGGGGGGAGGCGAGCAGTACTTC.